The 7 T cell receptor beta chains in this list originate from one sample, sequenced in a study of T-cell memory formation after mild COVID-19. Each CDR3 protein gets one entry after TCRdb re-called the 5' RACE reads with MiXCR. The sample contains about 270,000 distinct CDR3 sequences, about a sixth of which appear only once. The sequencing input was PBMCs or a T cell subset sorted from them (not recorded which). The receptor source for this set is a man aged 18 to 29 who had mild COVID-19 (a few samples of this study predate the infection). Cell type and time point are not known.

V gene TRBV10-3 combines with J gene TRBJ2-2; D is possibly TRBD1 (5 bases). Germline CDR1 reads ENHRY; CDR2 reads SYGVKD. Trimming pared 3 bases from V and 7 bases from J, leaving 12 bases between. CDR3 size: 14 residues. CDR3 residues: CAISDPREGGELFF. The DNA for the CDR3 is TGTGCCATCAGTGACCCCAGGGAAGGCGGGGAGCTGTTTTTT.

This clonotype was found a few times. This chain joins TRBV7-9 and TRBJ2-2, with D possibly TRBD1 on 5 matching bases. Trimming removed 5 bases at V and 4 bases at J, with 11 bases between. The CDR3 is 14 residues long. Germline V gives CDR1 SEHNR, CDR2 FQNEAQ (reference sequence). CDR3 region: CASSPDSVTGELFF. As DNA, the CDR3 is TGTGCCAGCAGCCCCGACAGCGTCACCGGGGAGCTGTTTTTT.

The rearrangement links TRBV20-1 to TRBJ2-7; weak D call: TRBD1 (7 bases). Trimming took off 8 bases at V and 4 bases at J, with 15 bases between the two ends. From germline, CDR1 is DFQATT and CDR2 SNEGSKA (reference sequence). This CDR3 is built from 12 residues. The CDR3: CSTTPGGYEQYF. The CDR3 bases are TGCAGTACTACCCCAGGGGGGTACGAGCAGTACTTC.

In its sample, this clonotype was seen many times. This chain joins TRBV11-2 and TRBJ1-1; D remains ambiguous. Germline CDR1 reads SGHAT; CDR2 reads FQNNGV. The CDR3 loop spans 13 amino acids. Trimming took off 3 bases at V and 2 bases at J, with 7 bases between the two ends. The DNA of the CDR3 is TGTGCCAGCAGCTTGAGGAGAAACACTGAAGCTTTCTTT. It is translated as CASSLRRNTEAFF.

This chain connects TRBV29-1 to TRBJ2-6; unclear D gene. Trimming took 1 base from V and 2 from J, leaving 0 bases between them. Germline lookup yields CDR1 SQVTM and CDR2 ANQGSEA. This CDR3 spans 12 amino acids. Written as DNA, the CDR3 is TGCAGCGTTGAAGCTGGGGCCAACGTCCTGACTTTC. Its protein is CSVEAGANVLTF.

V gene TRBV5-6 combines with J gene TRBJ2-3, with 10 bases that match TRBD2. The V and J ends lost 5 bases and 5 bases, in that order; junction bases with no gene match: 11. Germline V lookup: CDR1 SGHDT, CDR2 YYEEEE. The CDR3 loop spans 16 amino acids. The CDR3 loop reads CASRAQASGGIDTQYF. In nucleotides, the CDR3 is TGTGCCAGCAGAGCGCAGGCTAGCGGGGGTATAGATACGCAGTATTTT.

The CDR3: CAWSKGTGSYNQPQHF. The CDR3 nucleotides read TGTGCCTGGAGCAAAGGGACAGGGTCTTACAATCAGCCCCAGCATTTT. V and J are TRBV30 and TRBJ1-5; TRBD1 matches 9 bases. Germline values: CDR1 GTSNPN, CDR2 SVGIG (reference sequence). The CDR3 consists of 16 residues. J was trimmed by 3 bases and V by 3 bases; bases with no gene match: 9.